Only a few counts were recorded for the clone carrying this TCR beta chain. Its cognate antigen is unknown. The sample originates from a study of blood T cells in healthy people across ages. Combining a sample-barcoded 5' primer with a J-beta primer mix, a second PCR ran for roughly 6 to 12 cycles. Every individual sample yielded 2.5 million or more paired-end reads (each containing CDR3). In TCRdb, the 5' RACE reads were re-called with MiXCR into one record per CDR3 protein. Of around 1.5 million distinct CDR3 sequences in the sample, almost 35% were seen once. The CDR3 runs to 14 residues. With 7 bases removed from V and 0 bases from J, the gap between germline ends came to 10 bases. Germline values: CDR1 MNHNY, CDR2 SVGAGI (reference sequence). General study results and limits: Fewer expanded clones and more diversity marked long-lived versus aged donors. Not knowing donor CMV status may have confounded expanded clonotype changes. As age increased, TCR beta diversity per million T cells fell in a roughly linear fashion.

The sample was blood. The origin of this receptor is a woman under 40 in good health. V gene TRBV6-6 combines with J gene TRBJ2-1; D is undetermined. The CDR3 DNA sequence: TGTGCCAGCACCTCCACCCGCTCCTACAATGAGCAGTTCTTC. Amino acids: CASTSTRSYNEQFF.